The entry below describes one T cell receptor beta chain. This CDR3 contains 15 residues. Trimming shortened V by 3 bases and J by 4 bases, and 12 bases separated the two germline ends. Germline V gives CDR1 LNHDA, CDR2 SQIVND (reference sequence). The data were obtained in a study of blood T cell repertoires in COVID-19. For the study at large: The analysed material was cDNA or gDNA that came from T cells, B-cell-depleted T cells, or PBMCs.

The repertoire was sequenced with immunoSEQ multiplex PCR; TCRdb's copy has only in-frame clones and lacks some. The repertoire consists of hundreds of thousands of clones, with roughly 85% occurring once and the leading ten covering approximately 5.1%. The origin of this receptor is a man aged 50-59 years with COVID-19, enrolled during active disease. The rearrangement joins TRBV19 to TRBJ2-2; the D is unclear. Specimen: peripheral blood. As DNA, the CDR3 is TGTGCCAGTAGTATTGGCCGACTCGGCACCGGGGAGCTGTTTTTT. It encodes CASSIGRLGTGELFF.